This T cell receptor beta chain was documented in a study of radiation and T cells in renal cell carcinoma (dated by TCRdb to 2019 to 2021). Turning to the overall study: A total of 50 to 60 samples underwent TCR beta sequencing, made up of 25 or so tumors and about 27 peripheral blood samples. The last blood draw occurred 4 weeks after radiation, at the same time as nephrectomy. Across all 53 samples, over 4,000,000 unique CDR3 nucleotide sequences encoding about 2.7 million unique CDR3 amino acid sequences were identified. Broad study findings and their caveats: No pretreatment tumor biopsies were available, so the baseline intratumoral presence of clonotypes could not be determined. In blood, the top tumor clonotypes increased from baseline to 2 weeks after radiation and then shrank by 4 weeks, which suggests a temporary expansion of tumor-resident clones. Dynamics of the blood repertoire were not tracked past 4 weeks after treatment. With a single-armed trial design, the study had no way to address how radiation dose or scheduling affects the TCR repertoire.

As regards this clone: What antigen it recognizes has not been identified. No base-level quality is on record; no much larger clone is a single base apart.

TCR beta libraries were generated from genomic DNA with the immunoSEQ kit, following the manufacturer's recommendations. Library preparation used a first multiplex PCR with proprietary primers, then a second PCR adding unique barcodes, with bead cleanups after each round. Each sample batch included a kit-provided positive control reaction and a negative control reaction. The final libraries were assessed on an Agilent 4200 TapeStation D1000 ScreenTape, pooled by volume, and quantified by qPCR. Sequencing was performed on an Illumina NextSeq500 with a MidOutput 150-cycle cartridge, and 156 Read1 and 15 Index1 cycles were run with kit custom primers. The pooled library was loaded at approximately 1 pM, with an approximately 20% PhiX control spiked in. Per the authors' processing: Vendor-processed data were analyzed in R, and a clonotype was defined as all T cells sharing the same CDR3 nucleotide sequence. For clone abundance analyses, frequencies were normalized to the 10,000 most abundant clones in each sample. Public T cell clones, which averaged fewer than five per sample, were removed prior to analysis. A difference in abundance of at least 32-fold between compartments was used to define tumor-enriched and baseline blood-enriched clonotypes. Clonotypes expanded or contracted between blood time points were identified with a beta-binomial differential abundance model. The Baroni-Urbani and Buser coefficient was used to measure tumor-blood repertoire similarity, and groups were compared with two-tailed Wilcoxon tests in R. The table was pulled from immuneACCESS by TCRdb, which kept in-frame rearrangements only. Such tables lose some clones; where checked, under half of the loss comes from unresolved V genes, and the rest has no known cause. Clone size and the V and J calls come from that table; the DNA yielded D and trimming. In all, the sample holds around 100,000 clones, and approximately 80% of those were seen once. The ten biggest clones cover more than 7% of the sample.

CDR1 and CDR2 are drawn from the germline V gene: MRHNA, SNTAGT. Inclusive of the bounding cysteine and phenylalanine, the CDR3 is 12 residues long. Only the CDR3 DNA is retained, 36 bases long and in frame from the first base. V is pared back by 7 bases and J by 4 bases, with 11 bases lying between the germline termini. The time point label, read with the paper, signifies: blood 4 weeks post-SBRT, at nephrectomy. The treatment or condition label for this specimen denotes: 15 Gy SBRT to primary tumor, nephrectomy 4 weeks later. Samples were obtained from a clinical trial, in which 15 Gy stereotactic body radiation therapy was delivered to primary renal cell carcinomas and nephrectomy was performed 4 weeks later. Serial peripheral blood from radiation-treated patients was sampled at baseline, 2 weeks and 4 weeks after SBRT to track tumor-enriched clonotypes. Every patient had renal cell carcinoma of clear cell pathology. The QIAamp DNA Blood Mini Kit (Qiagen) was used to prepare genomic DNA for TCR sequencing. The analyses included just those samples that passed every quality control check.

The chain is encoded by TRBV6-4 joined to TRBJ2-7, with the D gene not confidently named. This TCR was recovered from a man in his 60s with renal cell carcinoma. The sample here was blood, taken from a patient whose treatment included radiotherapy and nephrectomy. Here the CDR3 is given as CASTKIPYEQYF. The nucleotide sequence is TGTGCCAGCACGAAGATTCCATACGAGCAGTACTTC.